The source of this T cell receptor (beta chain) is a study of control samples from healthy donors and cancer patients. The count of this clone is one. Germline-derived CDR1 and CDR2 are WSHSY and SAAADI. V lost 0 bases and J lost 8, with 16 bases in between. The CDR3 runs to 15 residues. The protocol was immunoSEQ multiplex PCR, while the TCRdb copy is restricted to in-frame clones and leaves out a portion. The top ten hold roughly 6.1% of the sample, which has 80,000 or so clones, 85% to 95% seen once. The rearrangement uses TRBV10-2 and TRBJ1-2; perhaps TRBD1 as D (6 bases). The sequence derives from a woman aged 40 to 50 in good health. The sample was blood. CDR3 amino acids: CASSESPGTLLGYTF. The CDR3 coding sequence is TGCGCCAGCAGTGAGTCCCCCGGGACACTCCTCGGCTACACCTTC.